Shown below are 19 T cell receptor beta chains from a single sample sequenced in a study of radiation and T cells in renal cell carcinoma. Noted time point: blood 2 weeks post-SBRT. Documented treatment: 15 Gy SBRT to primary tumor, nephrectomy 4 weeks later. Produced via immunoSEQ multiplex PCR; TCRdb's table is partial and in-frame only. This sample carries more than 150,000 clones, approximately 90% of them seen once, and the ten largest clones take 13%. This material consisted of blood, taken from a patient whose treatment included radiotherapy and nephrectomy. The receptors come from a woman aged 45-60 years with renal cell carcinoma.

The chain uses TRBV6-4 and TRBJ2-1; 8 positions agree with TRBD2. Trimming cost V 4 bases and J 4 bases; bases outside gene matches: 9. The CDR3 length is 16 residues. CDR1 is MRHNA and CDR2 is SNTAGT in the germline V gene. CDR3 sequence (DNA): TGTGCCAGCAGTGCCTCAGCGGGGGCTGTATACAATGAGCAGTTCTTC. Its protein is CASSASAGAVYNEQFF.

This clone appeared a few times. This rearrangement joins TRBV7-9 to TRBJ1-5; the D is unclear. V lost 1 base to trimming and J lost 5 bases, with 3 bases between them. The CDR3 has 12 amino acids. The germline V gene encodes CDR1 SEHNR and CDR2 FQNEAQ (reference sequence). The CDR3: CASSLGDQPQHF. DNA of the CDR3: TGTGCCAGCAGCTTAGGGGATCAGCCCCAGCATTTT.

This CDR3 reads CARPIPPLHF. In nucleotides, the CDR3 is TGTGCCAGACCGATTCCACCCCTCCACTTT. The chain has TRBV19 and TRBJ1-6; D gene unclear. In germline, CDR1 is LNHDA, CDR2 SQIVND (reference sequence). The germline V and J ends were trimmed by 9 bases and 11 bases, with 8 bases remaining between them. The CDR3 contains 10 residues. The entire variable domain, with the rest obtained from reference TRBV19 and TRBJ1-6, is as follows: DGGITQSPKYLFRKEGQNVTLSCEQNLNHDAMYWYRQDPGQGLRLIYYSQIVNDFQKGDIAEGYSVSREKKESFPLTVTSAQKNPTAFYLCARPIPPLHFGNGTRLTVT.

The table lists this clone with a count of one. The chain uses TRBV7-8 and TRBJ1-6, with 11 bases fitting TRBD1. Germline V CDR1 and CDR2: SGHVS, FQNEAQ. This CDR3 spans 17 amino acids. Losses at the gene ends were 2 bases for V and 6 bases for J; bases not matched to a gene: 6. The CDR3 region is CASSLILGTGGNSPLHF. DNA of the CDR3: TGTGCCAGCAGCTTAATATTAGGGACAGGGGGTAATTCACCCCTCCACTTT. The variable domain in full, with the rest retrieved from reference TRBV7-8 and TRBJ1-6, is GAGVSQSPRYKVAKRGQDVALRCDPISGHVSLFWYQQALGQGPEFLTYFQNEAQLDKSGLPSDRFFAERPEGSVSTLKIQRTQQEDSAVYLCASSLILGTGGNSPLHFGNGTRLTVT.

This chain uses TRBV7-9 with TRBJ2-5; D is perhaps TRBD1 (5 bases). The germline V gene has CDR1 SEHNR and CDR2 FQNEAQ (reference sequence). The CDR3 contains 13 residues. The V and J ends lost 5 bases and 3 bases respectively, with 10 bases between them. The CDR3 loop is CASSPGREETQYF. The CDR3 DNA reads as TGTGCCAGCAGCCCAGGCAGGGAAGAGACCCAGTACTTC. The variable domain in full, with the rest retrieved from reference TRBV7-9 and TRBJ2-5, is DTGVSQNPRHKITKRGQNVTFRCDPISEHNRLYWYRQTLGQGPEFLTYFQNEAQLEKSRLLSDRFSAERPKGSFSTLEIQRTEQGDSAMYLCASSPGREETQYFGPGTRLLVL.

The CDR3 nucleotides read TGTGCCAGCAGCCCAAGCGGGCAGGCCGGGGAGCTGTTTTTT. Its protein product is CASSPSGQAGELFF. V gene TRBV7-6 combines with J gene TRBJ2-2; TRBD2 might be the D (6 bases). Trimming took 5 bases from V and 6 from J, leaving 13 bases between them. Looked up from germline, CDR1 is SGHVS and CDR2 is FNYEAQ. The CDR3 has 14 residues.

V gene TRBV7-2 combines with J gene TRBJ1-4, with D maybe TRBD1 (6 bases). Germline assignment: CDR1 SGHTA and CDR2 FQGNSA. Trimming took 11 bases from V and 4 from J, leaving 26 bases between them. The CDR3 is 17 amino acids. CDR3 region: CASAGLGGPTFNEKLFF. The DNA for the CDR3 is TGTGCCTCAGCTGGTTTAGGGGGGCCAACCTTTAATGAAAAACTGTTTTTT.

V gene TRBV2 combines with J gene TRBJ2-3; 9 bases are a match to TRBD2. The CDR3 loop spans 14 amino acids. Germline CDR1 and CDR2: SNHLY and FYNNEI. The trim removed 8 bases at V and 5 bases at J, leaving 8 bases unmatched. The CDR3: CASYPGLAGDTQYF. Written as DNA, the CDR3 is TGTGCCAGCTACCCGGGACTAGCAGGAGATACGCAGTATTTT.

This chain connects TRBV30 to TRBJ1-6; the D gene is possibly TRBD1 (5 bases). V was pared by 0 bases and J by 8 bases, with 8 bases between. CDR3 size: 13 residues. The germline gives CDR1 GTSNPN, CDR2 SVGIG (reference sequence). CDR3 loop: CAWSVARDSPLHF. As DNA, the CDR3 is TGTGCCTGGAGTGTGGCCAGGGATTCACCCCTCCACTTT.

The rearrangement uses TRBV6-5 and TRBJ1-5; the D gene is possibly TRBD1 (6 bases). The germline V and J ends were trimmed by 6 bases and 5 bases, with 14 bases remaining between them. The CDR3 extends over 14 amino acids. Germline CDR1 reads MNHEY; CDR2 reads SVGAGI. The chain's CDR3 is CASSPTGNYQPQHF. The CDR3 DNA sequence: TGTGCCAGCAGCCCCACAGGGAACTATCAGCCCCAGCATTTT.

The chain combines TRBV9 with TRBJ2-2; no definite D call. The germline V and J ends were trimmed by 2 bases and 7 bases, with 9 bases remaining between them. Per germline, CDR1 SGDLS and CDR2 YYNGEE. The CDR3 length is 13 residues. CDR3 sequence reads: CASSVQTDGELFF. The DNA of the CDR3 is TGTGCCAGCAGCGTGCAGACCGACGGGGAGCTGTTTTTT. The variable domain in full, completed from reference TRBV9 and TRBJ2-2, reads DSGVTQTPKHLITATGQRVTLRCSPRSGDLSVYWYQQSLDQGLQFLIQYYNGEERAKGNILERFSAQQFPDLHSELNLSSLELGDSALYFCASSVQTDGELFFGEGSRLTVL.

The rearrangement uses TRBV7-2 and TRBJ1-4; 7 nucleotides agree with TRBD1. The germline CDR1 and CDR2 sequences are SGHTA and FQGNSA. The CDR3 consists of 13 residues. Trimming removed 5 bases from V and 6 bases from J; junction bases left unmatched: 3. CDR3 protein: CASSRGLYEKLFF. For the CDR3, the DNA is TGTGCCAGCAGCAGGGGGCTTTATGAAAAACTGTTTTTT.

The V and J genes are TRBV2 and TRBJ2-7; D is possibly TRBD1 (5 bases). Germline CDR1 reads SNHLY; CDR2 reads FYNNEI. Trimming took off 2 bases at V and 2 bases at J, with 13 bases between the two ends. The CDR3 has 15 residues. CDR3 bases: TGTGCCAGCAGTGAAATGAAGGGGCCACCCTACGAGCAGTACTTC. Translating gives CASSEMKGPPYEQYF.

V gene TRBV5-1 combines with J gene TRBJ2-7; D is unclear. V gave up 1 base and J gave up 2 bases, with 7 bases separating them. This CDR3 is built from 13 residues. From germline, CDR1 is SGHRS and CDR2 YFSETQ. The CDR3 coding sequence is TGCGCCAGCAGCTTGACAGCTGCCTACGAGCAGTACTTC. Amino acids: CASSLTAAYEQYF.

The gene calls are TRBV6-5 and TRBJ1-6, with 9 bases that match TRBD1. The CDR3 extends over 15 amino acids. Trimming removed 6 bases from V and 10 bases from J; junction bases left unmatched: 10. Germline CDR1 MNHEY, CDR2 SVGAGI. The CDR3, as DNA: TGTGCCAGCAGACCCACCGGGACAGGGAGATCACCCCTCCACTTT. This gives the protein CASRPTGTGRSPLHF.

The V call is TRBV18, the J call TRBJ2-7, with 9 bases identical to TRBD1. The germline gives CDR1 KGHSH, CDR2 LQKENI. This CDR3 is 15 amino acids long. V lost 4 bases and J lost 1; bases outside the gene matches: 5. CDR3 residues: CASSQETGGSYEQYF. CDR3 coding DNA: TGTGCCAGCTCACAAGAGACAGGGGGGTCCTACGAGCAGTACTTC. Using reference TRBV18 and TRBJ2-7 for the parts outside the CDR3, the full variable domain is NAGVMQNPRHLVRRRGQEARLRCSPMKGHSHVYWYRQLPEEGLKFMVYLQKENIIDESGMPKERFSAEFPKEGPSILRIQQVVRGDSAAYFCASSQETGGSYEQYFGPGTRLTVT.

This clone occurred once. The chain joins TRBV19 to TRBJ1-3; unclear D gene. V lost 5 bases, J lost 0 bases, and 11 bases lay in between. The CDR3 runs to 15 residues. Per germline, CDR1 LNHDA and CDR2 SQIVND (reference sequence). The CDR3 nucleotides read TGTGCCAGTAGTCTCCAATCGCACTCTGGAAACACCATATATTTT. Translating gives CASSLQSHSGNTIYF.

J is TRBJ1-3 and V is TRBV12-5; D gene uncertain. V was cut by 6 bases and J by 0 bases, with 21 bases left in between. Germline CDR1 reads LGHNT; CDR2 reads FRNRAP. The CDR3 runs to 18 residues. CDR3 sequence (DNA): TGTGCTAGTGGCCCACAGTCCCGTGATGGCTACTCTGGAAACACCATATATTTT. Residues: CASGPQSRDGYSGNTIYF.

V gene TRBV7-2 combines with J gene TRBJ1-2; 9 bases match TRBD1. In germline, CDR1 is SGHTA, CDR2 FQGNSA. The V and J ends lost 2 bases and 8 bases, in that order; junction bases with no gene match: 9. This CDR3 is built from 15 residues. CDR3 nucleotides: TGTGCCAGCAGCTTATCTGGGACAGGGCGTAACGGCTACACCTTC. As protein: CASSLSGTGRNGYTF.